One sample yielded the 2 T cell receptor beta chains listed below, sequenced in a study of T cells in Graves' hyperthyroidism and ophthalmopathy. Researchers amplified the TCR beta CDR3 regions from RNA transcripts. During a first-round RT-PCR of the TCR CDR3, the HTBI primer set was used. From the multiplex PCR reads, TCRdb called clonotypes with MiXCR, one entry per CDR3 protein. The data contain approximately 220,000 distinct CDR3 sequences, roughly 18% of them singletons. Source material: blood. The source is a man aged 40-50 years with Graves' hyperthyroidism.

This clonotype has ten or more counts. The chain has TRBV2 and TRBJ2-1; D is ambiguous. CDR1 is SNHLY, CDR2 FYNNEI, per germline. V lost 2 bases and J lost 0, with 5 bases in between. CDR3 length: 14 amino acids. CDR3 sequence reads: CASSEIGSYNEQFF. The CDR3 bases are TGTGCCAGCAGTGAAATCGGCTCCTACAATGAGCAGTTCTTC.

A single count supports this clonotype. The chain recombines TRBV20-1 with TRBJ1-5; D gene unclear. Germline assignment: CDR1 DFQATT and CDR2 SNEGSKA (reference sequence). V was cut by 6 bases and J by 0 bases, with 6 bases left in between. The CDR3 is made up of 12 amino acids. The CDR3 region is CSAPYSNQPQHF. The CDR3 coding sequence is TGCAGTGCGCCATATAGCAATCAGCCCCAGCATTTT.